A single sample gave rise to the 4 T cell receptor beta chains below, sequenced in a study of cytomegalovirus exposure and HLA in healthy donors. PCR involved 60 Vbeta and 13 Jbeta primers. TCRdb's table, derived via immunoSEQ multiplex PCR, lists solely in-frame clones and lacks some. The data show about 190,000 clones, more than 80% seen once. Sequencing was performed on PBMCs. The receptors shown here come from a woman in her 50s in good health and CMV-seropositive.

The V call is TRBV5-1, the J call TRBJ1-2; TRBD1 agrees at 9 bases. V lost 4 bases, J lost 3 bases, and 4 bases stayed unmatched. The CDR3 consists of 14 residues. Per the germline V gene, CDR1 is SGHRS and CDR2 is YFSETQ. CDR3 amino acids: CASSRQGEDYGYTF. CDR3 nucleotides: TGCGCCAGCAGCAGACAGGGGGAAGACTATGGCTACACCTTC.

The V gene is TRBV4-1, the J gene TRBJ2-2; D is possibly TRBD1 (5 bases). Deletions cut 0 bases from V and 6 bases from J, with 11 bases between. Per germline, CDR1 MGHRA and CDR2 YSYEKL. The CDR3 has 15 residues. The CDR3 DNA reads as TGCGCCAGCAGCCAAGAACAGGTGGCGGCCGGGGAGCTGTTTTTT. Amino acid sequence: CASSQEQVAAGELFF.

The V and J genes are TRBV11-2 and TRBJ2-3; 13 bases align to TRBD2. The CDR3 is 16 amino acids. CDR1 SGHAT and CDR2 FQNNGV come from the germline V gene. V was pared by 4 bases and J by 6 bases, with 7 bases of the junction left unmatched. This chain's CDR3 is CASSSITSGGVDTQYF. DNA for the CDR3: TGTGCCAGCAGCTCGATAACTAGCGGGGGGGTCGATACGCAGTATTTT.

This clone has more than one count but fewer than ten. J is TRBJ2-6 and V is TRBV5-1, with D unresolved. Germline V CDR1 and CDR2: SGHRS, YFSETQ. CDR3 size: 14 residues. V was clipped by 0 bases and J by 4 bases, with 5 bases between them. CDR3 sequence: CASSLGAGANVLTF. CDR3 DNA: TGCGCCAGCAGCTTGGGGGCCGGGGCCAACGTCCTGACTTTC.